This is a list of T cell receptor beta chains from one sample in a study of T cells in Graves' hyperthyroidism and ophthalmopathy. MiXCR, run by TCRdb on the multiplex PCR reads, gives a single entry per CDR3 protein. The sample includes almost 50,000 distinct CDR3 sequences, roughly half of them seen just once. Sequenced: peripheral blood or thyroid tissue (not recorded which). These receptor sequences come from a man aged 18-30 years with Graves' hyperthyroidism. Each CDR3 is given with its conserved first and last residue. A D gene is named only where the DNA matches it firmly. Size is omitted from some rows. Given values are once, few, many or a class for expanded clones.

d_call	clone_size	v_call	j_call	cdr3_length	cdr3_aa	cdr3_nt
TRBD1	many	TRBV6-6	TRBJ1-5	13	CASSAEQGLPQHF	TGTGCCAGCAGTGCCGAACAGGGGTTGCCCCAGCATTTT
-	once	TRBV5-1	TRBJ2-7	11	CASSGDIGQYF	TGCGCCAGCAGTGGAGACATTGGGCAGTACTTC
-	many	TRBV4-3	TRBJ1-4	15	CASSQEEDPNEKLFF	TGCGCCAGCAGCCAAGAGGAGGACCCTAATGAAAAACTGTTTTTT
-	-	TRBV29-1	TRBJ1-2	12	CSVVVVNYGYTF	TGCAGCGTTGTCGTGGTTAACTATGGCTACACCTTC
TRBD2	-	TRBV20-1	TRBJ2-7	14	CSASGGLADYEQYF	TGCAGTGCTAGCGGTGGACTAGCGGACTACGAGCAGTACTTC
TRBD2	-	TRBV28	TRBJ2-7	15	CASSLSTSGTYEQYF	TGTGCCAGCAGTTTGTCTACTAGCGGGACCTACGAGCAGTACTTC
-	-	TRBV5-4	TRBJ2-3	14	CASSLGSGRDTQYF	TGTGCCAGCAGCTTAGGGAGTGGGAGAGATACGCAGTATTTT
-	-	TRBV29-1	TRBJ2-7	13	CSLAVGNSYEQYF	TGCAGCTTGGCCGTAGGGAATTCCTACGAGCAGTACTTC
TRBD2	many	TRBV2	TRBJ2-5	15	CASSKVPGGGETQYF	TGTGCCAGCAGTAAAGTTCCGGGAGGGGGGGAGACCCAGTACTTC
-	-	TRBV19	TRBJ1-5	13	CASSSPNNQPQHF	TGTGCCAGTAGCTCGCCGAACAATCAGCCCCAGCATTTT
TRBD1	-	TRBV4-1	TRBJ1-2	17	CASSQDQGTGGASGYTF	TGCGCCAGCAGCCAAGATCAGGGGACAGGGGGCGCATCTGGCTACACCTTC
-	-	TRBV15	TRBJ1-1	13	CATKVSMDTEAFF	TGTGCCACCAAAGTATCCATGGACACTGAAGCTTTCTTT
-	-	TRBV25-1	TRBJ1-1	14	CASRQGRTNTEAFF	TGTGCCAGCAGACAGGGACGGACGAACACTGAAGCTTTCTTT
TRBD1	-	TRBV20-1	TRBJ1-2	12	CSASTGGNGYTF	TGCAGTGCTAGTACAGGGGGAAATGGCTACACCTTC
-	-	TRBV20-1	TRBJ2-5	14	CSATTGTHQETQYF	TGCAGTGCTACAACCGGGACGCATCAAGAGACCCAGTACTTC
-	-	TRBV29-1	TRBJ2-7	13	CSVEGGDLYEQYF	TGCAGCGTTGAAGGGGGAGACTTGTACGAGCAGTACTTC
-	-	TRBV10-3	TRBJ1-2	12	CAISESGDGYTF	TGTGCCATCAGTGAGTCGGGTGATGGCTACACCTTC
-	many	TRBV24-1	TRBJ2-7	12	CATSAGPYEQYF	TGTGCCACCAGTGCAGGACCTTACGAGCAGTACTTC
-	-	TRBV24-1	TRBJ1-6	15	CATSGPGPGNSPLHF	TGTGCCACCAGTGGTCCAGGGCCCGGGAATTCACCCCTCCACTTT
-	many	TRBV10-2	TRBJ1-4	16	CASSTGTAMGNEKLFF	TGCGCCAGCAGCACCGGGACGGCGATGGGGAATGAAAAACTGTTTTTT
TRBD1	-	TRBV7-3	TRBJ1-2	18	CASRGTGVSGEVKDGYTF	TGTGCCAGCAGGGGGACAGGGGTCAGCGGGGAGGTAAAGGATGGCTACACCTTC
TRBD1	-	TRBV11-2	TRBJ1-2	15	CASSKDRVAGGGYTF	TGTGCCAGCAGCAAAGACAGGGTGGCAGGTGGTGGCTACACCTTC
TRBD1	-	TRBV9	TRBJ1-1	16	CASSARLGTGDTEAFF	TGTGCCAGCAGCGCGCGACTCGGGACAGGGGACACTGAAGCTTTCTTT
TRBD1	many	TRBV5-6	TRBJ2-7	13	CASSLAQGYEQYF	TGTGCCAGCAGCTTGGCACAGGGGTACGAGCAGTACTTC
-	-	TRBV12-3/TRBV12-4	TRBJ1-6	13	CASRETLGSPLHF	TGTGCCAGCAGGGAAACTTTGGGTTCACCCCTCCACTTT
TRBD2	-	TRBV7-9	TRBJ2-5	16	CASSVTSGLGKETQYF	TGTGCCAGCAGCGTGACTAGCGGGCTGGGTAAAGAGACCCAGTACTTC
-	-	TRBV5-1	TRBJ2-1	16	CASSLEGRTGVSEQFF	TGCGCCAGCAGCTTGGAAGGGAGGACGGGAGTCAGTGAGCAGTTCTTC
-	-	TRBV7-2	TRBJ1-3	15	CASSQSGNSGNTIYF	TGTGCCAGCAGCCAGAGCGGGAACTCTGGAAACACCATATATTTT
-	many	TRBV20-1	TRBJ1-1	15	CSAMIPGTANTEAFF	TGCAGTGCTATGATCCCGGGCACAGCTAACACTGAAGCTTTCTTT
-	-	TRBV20-1	TRBJ2-7	15	CSARIGRAISYEQYF	TGCAGTGCCAGGATTGGGCGGGCCATCTCCTACGAGCAGTACTTC
-	many	TRBV6-5	TRBJ1-2	15	CASSRSAGTVYGYTF	TGTGCCAGCAGTCGCAGTGCCGGGACGGTATATGGCTACACCTTC